The clone carrying this T cell receptor beta chain was counted ten times or more. Regions amplified from RNA transcripts were the TCR beta CDR3 regions. Initially, a first-round RT-PCR of the TCR CDR3 employed the HTBI primer set. TCRdb fed the multiplex PCR reads into MiXCR, producing one record per CDR3 protein. Here the sample spans 500,000 to 750,000 distinct CDR3 sequences, 11% to 15% being singletons. Trimming pared 4 bases from V and 3 bases from J, leaving 34 bases between. This CDR3 is 21 amino acids long. CDR1 is SEHNR and CDR2 is FQNEAQ in the germline V gene (reference sequence). The data are from a study of T cells in Graves' hyperthyroidism and ophthalmopathy. Researchers barred patients who had uncontrolled infection, other autoimmune disease, pregnancy or lactation.

What was sequenced was blood. The genes are TRBV7-9 and TRBJ2-7, with D possibly being TRBD2 (5 bases). This receptor was obtained from a woman aged 18 to 35 with Graves' ophthalmopathy. CDR3 bases: TGTGCCAGCAGCTCCACACTAGGCCGGAGAAAATCCCGCCCCCTATTCTACGAGCAGTACTTC. Translation gives CASSSTLGRRKSRPLFYEQYF.